The TCR beta chain described here comes from a study of patients and donors after allogeneic stem cell transplantation. A single record per CDR3 protein comes from TCRdb applying MiXCR to the RT-PCR reads. Of 11,000 or so distinct CDR3 sequences listed, almost 25% are singletons. Germline lookup yields CDR1 LGHDT and CDR2 YNNKEL (reference sequence). V dropped 4 bases and J dropped 3; count of bases not matched to a gene: 1. The CDR3 length is 13 residues. The sequenced sample was blood, either unsorted or a sorted T cell fraction (not recorded which). This TCR was sampled from a human donor who was either an allogeneic HSCT recipient or a stem cell or donor lymphocyte infusion donor (not recorded which). It is not recorded whose cells these are; they may come from a transplant donor. This rearrangement joins TRBV3-1 to TRBJ2-3, with TRBD2 matching over 7 bases. The CDR3 bases are TGTGCCAGCAGCCGGACTAGGACAGATACGCAGTATTTT. Translation: CASSRTRTDTQYF.